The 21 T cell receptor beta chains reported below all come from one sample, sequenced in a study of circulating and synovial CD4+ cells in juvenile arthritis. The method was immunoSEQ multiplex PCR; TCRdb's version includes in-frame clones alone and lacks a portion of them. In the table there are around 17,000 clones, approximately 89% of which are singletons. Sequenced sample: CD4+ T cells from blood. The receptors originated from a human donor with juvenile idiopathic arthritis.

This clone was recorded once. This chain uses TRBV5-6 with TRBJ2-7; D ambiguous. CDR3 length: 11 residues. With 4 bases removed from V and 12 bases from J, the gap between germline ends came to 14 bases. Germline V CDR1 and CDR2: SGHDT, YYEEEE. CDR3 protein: CASSDHGSMYF. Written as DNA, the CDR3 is TGTGCCAGCAGCGACCACGGGTCCATGTACTTC.

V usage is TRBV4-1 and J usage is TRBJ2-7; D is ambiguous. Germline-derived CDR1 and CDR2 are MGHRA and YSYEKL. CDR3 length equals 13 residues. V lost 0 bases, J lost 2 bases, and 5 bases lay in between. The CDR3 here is CASSQDGPYEQYF. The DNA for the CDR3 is TGCGCCAGCAGCCAAGATGGCCCCTACGAGCAGTACTTC.

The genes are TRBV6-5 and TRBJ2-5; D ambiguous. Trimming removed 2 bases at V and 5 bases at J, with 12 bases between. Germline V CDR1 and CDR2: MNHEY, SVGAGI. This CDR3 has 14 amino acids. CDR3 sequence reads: CASSYSKSMETQYF. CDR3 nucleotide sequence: TGTGCCAGCAGTTACAGTAAAAGCATGGAGACCCAGTACTTC.

CDR3 bases: TGTGCCAGTAGTATCCAAGAATCAGGGGCTGAAGCTTTCTTT. Protein: CASSIQESGAEAFF. This chain joins TRBV19 and TRBJ1-1; maybe TRBD1 (6 bases). There are 14 residues in the CDR3. V shed 3 bases and J shed 6 bases, with 14 bases lying between them. Germline CDR1 reads LNHDA; CDR2 reads SQIVND (reference sequence).

The CDR3 nucleotides are TGTGCCAGCAGCGGAGCGGGGCTATCCTACAATGAGCAGTTCTTC. Amino acids: CASSGAGLSYNEQFF. The chain is built from TRBV9 and TRBJ2-1; TRBD2 matches at 7 bases. CDR3 size: 15 residues. Germline V gene data show CDR1 as SGDLS and CDR2 as YYNGEE. Trimming at V came to 3 bases and at J to 1 base, leaving 4 bases not matched to a gene. The complete variable domain, with remaining parts taken from reference TRBV9 and TRBJ2-1, reads DSGVTQTPKHLITATGQRVTLRCSPRSGDLSVYWYQQSLDQGLQFLIQYYNGEERAKGNILERFSAQQFPDLHSELNLSSLELGDSALYFCASSGAGLSYNEQFFGPGTRLTVL.

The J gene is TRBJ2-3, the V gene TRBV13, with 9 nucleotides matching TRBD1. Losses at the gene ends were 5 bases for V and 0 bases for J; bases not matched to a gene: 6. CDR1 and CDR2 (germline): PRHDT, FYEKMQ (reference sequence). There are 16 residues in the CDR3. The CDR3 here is CASSLNRGLSTDTQYF. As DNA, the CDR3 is TGTGCCAGCAGCCTCAACAGGGGGCTGAGCACAGATACGCAGTATTTT.

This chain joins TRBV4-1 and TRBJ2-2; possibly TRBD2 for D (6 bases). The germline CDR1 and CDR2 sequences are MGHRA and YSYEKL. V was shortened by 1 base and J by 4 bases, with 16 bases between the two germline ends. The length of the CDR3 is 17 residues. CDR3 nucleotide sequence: TGCGCCAGCAGCCAAGTCGACATGGGACTTACCACCGGGGAGCTGTTTTTT. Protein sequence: CASSQVDMGLTTGELFF.

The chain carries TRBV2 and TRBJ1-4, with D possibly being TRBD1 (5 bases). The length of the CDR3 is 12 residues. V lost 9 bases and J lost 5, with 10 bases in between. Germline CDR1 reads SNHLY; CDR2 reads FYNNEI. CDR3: CASRYRNEKLFF. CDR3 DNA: TGTGCCAGTCGATACAGGAATGAAAAACTGTTTTTT.

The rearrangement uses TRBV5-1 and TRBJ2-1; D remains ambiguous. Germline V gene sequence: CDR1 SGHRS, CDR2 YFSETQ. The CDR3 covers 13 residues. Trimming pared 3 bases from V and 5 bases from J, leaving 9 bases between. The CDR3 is CASSWSIDNEQFF. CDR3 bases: TGCGCCAGCAGCTGGAGTATTGACAATGAGCAGTTCTTC.

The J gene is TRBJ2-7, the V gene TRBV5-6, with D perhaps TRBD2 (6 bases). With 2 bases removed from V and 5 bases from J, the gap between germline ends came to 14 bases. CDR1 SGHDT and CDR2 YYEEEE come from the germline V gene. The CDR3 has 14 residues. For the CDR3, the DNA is TGTGCCAGCAGCTTAGGGGTCGGGAGAGACGAGCAGTACTTC. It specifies CASSLGVGRDEQYF.

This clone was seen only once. The CDR3 DNA is TGTGCCAGCAGCGTAGACGGCAAGCCAGCGGGGGGGCCTAAGACCGGGGAGCTGTTTTTT. Translating it yields CASSVDGKPAGGPKTGELFF. This chain uses TRBV9 with TRBJ2-2; 10 bases are shared with TRBD2. Germline V gene lookup returns CDR1 SGDLS and CDR2 YYNGEE. Trimming took 0 bases from V and 5 from J; bases not matched to a gene: 16. The CDR3 length is 20 residues.

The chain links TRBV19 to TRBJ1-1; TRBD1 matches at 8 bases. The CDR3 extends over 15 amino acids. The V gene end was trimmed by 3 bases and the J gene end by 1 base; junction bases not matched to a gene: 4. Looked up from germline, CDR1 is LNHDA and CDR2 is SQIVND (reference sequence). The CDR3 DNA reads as TGTGCCAGTAGTATGAGACAGGGGACGAACACTGAAGCTTTCTTT. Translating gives CASSMRQGTNTEAFF.

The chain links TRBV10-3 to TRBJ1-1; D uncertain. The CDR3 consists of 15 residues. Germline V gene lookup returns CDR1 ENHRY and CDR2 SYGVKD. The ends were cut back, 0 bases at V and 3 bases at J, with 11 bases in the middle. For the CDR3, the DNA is TGTGCCATCAGTGAGTCGCTGGTACGGGACACTGAAGCTTTCTTT. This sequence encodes CAISESLVRDTEAFF.

The CDR3 protein is CASRSHREGTYGYTF. The CDR3, as DNA: TGTGCCAGCCGCAGTCACAGGGAAGGGACGTATGGCTACACCTTC. The J gene is TRBJ1-2, the V gene TRBV6-5, with D perhaps matching TRBD1 (6 bases). This CDR3 region has 15 residues. Germline V gene lookup returns CDR1 MNHEY and CDR2 SVGAGI. With 8 bases removed from V and 5 bases from J, the gap between germline ends came to 21 bases.

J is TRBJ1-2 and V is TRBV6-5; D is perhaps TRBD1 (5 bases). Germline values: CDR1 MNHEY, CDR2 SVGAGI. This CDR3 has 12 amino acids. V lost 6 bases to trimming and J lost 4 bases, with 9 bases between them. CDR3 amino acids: CASRRGAYGYTF. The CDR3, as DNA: TGTGCCAGCAGGCGCGGGGCCTATGGCTACACCTTC.

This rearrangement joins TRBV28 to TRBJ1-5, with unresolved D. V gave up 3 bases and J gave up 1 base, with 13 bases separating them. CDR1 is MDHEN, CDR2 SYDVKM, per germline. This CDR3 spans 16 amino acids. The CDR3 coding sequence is TGTGCCAGCAGTTTTCTGCGTGTGTCGAGCAATCAGCCCCAGCATTTT. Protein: CASSFLRVSSNQPQHF. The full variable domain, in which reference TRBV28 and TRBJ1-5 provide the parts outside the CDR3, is DVKVTQSSRYLVKRTGEKVFLECVQDMDHENMFWYRQDPGLGLRLIYFSYDVKMKEKGDIPEGYSVSREKKERFSLILESASTNQTSMYLCASSFLRVSSNQPQHFGDGTRLSIL.

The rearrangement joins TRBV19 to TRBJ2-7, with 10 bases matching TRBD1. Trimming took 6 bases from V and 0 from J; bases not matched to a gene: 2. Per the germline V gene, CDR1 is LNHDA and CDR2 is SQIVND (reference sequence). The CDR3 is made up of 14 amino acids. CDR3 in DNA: TGTGCCAGTAGCCGGACAGGGGGCTCCTACGAGCAGTACTTC. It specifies CASSRTGGSYEQYF.

The CDR3 loop is CAIGAQYF. The CDR3 bases are TGTGCGATCGGAGCCCAGTACTTC. The gene calls are TRBV3-2 and TRBJ2-5; TRBD2 is the table's D call, not checked against the DNA. TRBV3-2 is described as a pseudogene. This CDR3 is built from 8 residues.

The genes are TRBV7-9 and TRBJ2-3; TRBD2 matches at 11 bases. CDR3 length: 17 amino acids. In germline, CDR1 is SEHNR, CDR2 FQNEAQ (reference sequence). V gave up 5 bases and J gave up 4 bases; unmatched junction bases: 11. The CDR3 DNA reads TGTGCCAGCAGCCCCCGCCGGGTTAGCGGGGGGGCAGATACGCAGTATTTT. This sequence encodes CASSPRRVSGGADTQYF.

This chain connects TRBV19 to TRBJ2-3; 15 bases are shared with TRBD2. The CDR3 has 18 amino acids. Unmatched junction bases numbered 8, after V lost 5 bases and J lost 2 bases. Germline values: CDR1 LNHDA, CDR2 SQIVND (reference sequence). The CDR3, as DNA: TGTGCCAGTAGTCGGGGACTAGCGGGAGGACTGAACACAGATACGCAGTATTTT. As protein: CASSRGLAGGLNTDTQYF.

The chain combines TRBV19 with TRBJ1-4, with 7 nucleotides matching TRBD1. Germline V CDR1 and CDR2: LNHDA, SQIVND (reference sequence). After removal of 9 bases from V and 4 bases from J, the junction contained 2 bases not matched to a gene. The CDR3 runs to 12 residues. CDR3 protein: CASHRGNEKLFF. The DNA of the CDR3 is TGTGCCAGCCACAGGGGTAATGAAAAACTGTTTTTT.